These T cell receptor beta chains were read from a single sample in a study of T cells after yellow fever vaccination. TCRdb called the 5' RACE reads again in MiXCR, with one record for every CDR3 protein. Of approximately 610,000 distinct CDR3 sequences listed, about a sixth are singletons. Source: PBMCs, taken 4 to 6 days after the first yellow fever vaccination. All receptors derive from a man aged 18 to 30 who received the YFV17D yellow fever vaccine. Each CDR3 is given with its conserved first and last residue. The D gene is left open where the match is weak. Expanded clones are given a class, and other clones once, few, many or no size at all.

V,J,D,size,CDR3,DNA
TRBV3-1,TRBJ2-1,TRBD2,-,CASRGTGTRPYGEQFF,TGTGCCAGCAGAGGGACGGGGACTAGACCCTACGGTGAGCAGTTCTTC
TRBV20-1,TRBJ1-1,-,-,CSASQGWTEAFF,TGCAGTGCTAGCCAGGGATGGACTGAAGCTTTCTTT
TRBV28,TRBJ2-1,TRBD1,once,CASRLTGPYNEQFF,TGTGCCAGCAGACTGACAGGGCCCTACAATGAGCAGTTCTTC
TRBV7-9,TRBJ2-7,TRBD2,-,CASSLTGGIYEQYF,TGTGCCAGCAGCTTAACGGGGGGGATCTACGAGCAGTACTTC
TRBV7-9,TRBJ2-7,-,-,CASSRTERSSYEQYF,TGTGCCAGCAGCCGGACAGAACGCAGCTCCTACGAGCAGTACTTC
TRBV5-5,TRBJ2-5,-,few,CASSLAGLASISSGTQYF,TGTGCCAGCAGCTTGGCCGGTCTAGCATCTATCTCTAGTGGGACCCAGTACTTC
TRBV6-5,TRBJ2-2,TRBD2,many,CASSYSRLASNTGELFF,TGTGCCAGCAGTTACTCCCGACTAGCGTCGAACACCGGGGAGCTGTTTTTT
TRBV19,TRBJ2-3,TRBD2,-,CASSPRLAGGNTDTQYF,TGTGCCAGTAGTCCTCGACTAGCGGGGGGTAACACAGATACGCAGTATTTT
TRBV5-1,TRBJ1-2,-,-,CASSSVSGYGYTF,TGCGCCAGCAGCTCGGTCTCAGGCTATGGCTACACCTTC
TRBV7-3,TRBJ2-1,TRBD1,-,CASSLITGGEQFF,TGTGCCAGCAGCTTAATTACAGGGGGTGAGCAGTTCTTC
TRBV28,TRBJ1-2,TRBD1,-,CASIAGTGSGYTF,TGTGCCAGCATTGCCGGGACAGGGAGCGGCTACACCTTC
TRBV5-1,TRBJ2-1,-,few,CASSLWDPSNEQFF,TGCGCCAGCAGCTTGTGGGATCCTAGCAATGAGCAGTTCTTC
TRBV20-1,TRBJ2-1,-,-,CSARDEGTSYNEQFF,TGCAGTGCTAGAGATGAGGGGACCTCCTACAATGAGCAGTTCTTC
TRBV7-9,TRBJ2-1,-,-,CASSLSLSSYNEQFF,TGTGCCAGCAGCTTAAGCCTAAGCTCCTACAATGAGCAGTTCTTC
TRBV6-2/TRBV6-3,TRBJ1-5,TRBD1,few,CASSYSQGALPQHF,TGTGCCAGCAGTTACTCCCAGGGGGCCCTGCCCCAGCATTTT
TRBV6-5,TRBJ1-2,-,few,CASRLDSNYGYTF,TGTGCCAGCAGACTCGACAGTAACTATGGCTACACCTTC
TRBV12-3/TRBV12-4,TRBJ1-6,-,few,CASSFRQGYNSPLHF,TGTGCCAGCAGTTTTCGGCAGGGCTATAATTCACCCCTCCACTTT
TRBV7-6,TRBJ2-5,-,few,CASSLVRAEIGTQYF,TGTGCCAGCAGCTTAGTTAGGGCAGAGATCGGGACCCAGTACTTC
TRBV4-3,TRBJ2-7,-,-,CASSQDLGFYEQYF,TGCGCCAGCAGCCAAGATTTGGGGTTCTACGAGCAGTACTTC
TRBV9,TRBJ2-3,-,-,CASSVDGPGAWDTQYF,TGTGCCAGCAGCGTAGACGGCCCCGGAGCTTGGGATACGCAGTATTTT
TRBV5-1,TRBJ1-2,-,few,CASSLEFQGSNYGYTF,TGCGCCAGCAGCTTGGAATTTCAGGGCTCCAACTATGGCTACACCTTC
TRBV12-3/TRBV12-4,TRBJ2-2,TRBD2,-,CASSSRTSGPGELFF,TGTGCCAGCAGTTCGAGGACTAGCGGGCCCGGGGAGCTGTTTTTT
TRBV5-1,TRBJ1-2,TRBD1,few,CASSFAGTDYGYTF,TGCGCCAGCAGCTTTGCCGGGACAGACTATGGCTACACCTTC
TRBV30,TRBJ1-1,-,once,CAWSKGLGTEAFF,TGTGCCTGGAGTAAAGGTCTCGGCACTGAAGCTTTCTTT
TRBV5-1,TRBJ1-1,-,-,CASSLAPDQDTEAFF,TGCGCCAGCAGCTTGGCCCCAGACCAGGACACTGAAGCTTTCTTT
TRBV12-5,TRBJ2-7,-,few,CASGLFLMASGEQYF,TGTGCTAGTGGTTTGTTCCTTATGGCCTCGGGAGAGCAGTACTTC
TRBV5-4,TRBJ2-3,TRBD1,-,CAWRTGIDTQYF,TGTGCCTGGAGGACAGGGATAGATACGCAGTATTTT
TRBV29-1,TRBJ2-3,TRBD2,-,CSVGSGGGTDTQYF,TGCAGCGTAGGGAGCGGGGGGGGCACAGATACGCAGTATTTT
TRBV5-1,TRBJ1-1,TRBD1,many,CASSGRTGSGAEAFF,TGCGCCAGCAGCGGACGGACAGGGAGTGGAGCTGAAGCTTTCTTT
TRBV5-1,TRBJ2-5,-,-,CASSWTPGPSGNTQYF,TGCGCCAGCAGCTGGACCCCGGGACCCTCGGGAAACACCCAGTACTTC
TRBV14,TRBJ2-3,TRBD1,-,CASSQVGQSTDTQYF,TGTGCCAGCAGCCAAGTGGGACAGTCCACAGATACGCAGTATTTT
TRBV9,TRBJ1-2,TRBD1,many,CASSATGAPSVSGYTF,TGTGCCAGCAGCGCGACAGGGGCCCCCTCTGTATCTGGCTACACCTTC
TRBV3-1,TRBJ2-1,-,few,CASSHVDLDNEQFF,TGTGCCAGCAGCCACGTGGACCTCGACAATGAGCAGTTCTTC
TRBV30,TRBJ1-1,-,-,CAWTPRRIPEAFF,TGTGCCTGGACCCCCAGGCGGATTCCTGAAGCTTTCTTT
TRBV5-1,TRBJ2-4,TRBD1,-,CASSVDRANIQYF,TGCGCCAGCAGCGTAGACAGGGCCAACATTCAGTACTTC
TRBV20-1,TRBJ2-1,-,few,CSARKRGAEGNEQFF,TGCAGTGCTAGGAAGAGGGGGGCTGAAGGGAATGAGCAGTTCTTC